This passage covers 12 T cell receptor beta chains from one sample sequenced in a study of T-cell memory formation after mild COVID-19 (dated by TCRdb to the early 2020s). Library generation was performed with 5' RACE. Sequenced using an Illumina NovaSeq 6000. The public reads were reprocessed in TCRdb via fastp at Q25 and MiXCR, keeping in-frame beta chains. Each entry merges the rows of one CDR3 protein and shows their most common DNA and genes. The table for this sample lists about 57,000 distinct CDR3 sequences; approximately 12% of them were counted only once. The top ten clonotypes cover under 25% of the sample. The sequencing sample was made of PBMCs or a T cell subset sorted from them (not recorded which). The source of these receptors is a man aged 18 to 29 who had mild COVID-19 (a few samples of this study predate the infection). The sample titles of this study are shuffled in the database, so cell type and time point are left out; the donor was told from shared clones.

This clonotype was seen more than once but under ten times. The chain combines TRBV4-3 with TRBJ1-5, with D possibly matching TRBD1 (5 bases). CDR3 length: 15 amino acids. Germline assignment: CDR1 LGHNA and CDR2 YSLEER. Trimming pared 1 base from V and 1 base from J, leaving 8 bases between. CDR3: CASSQGKGSNQPQHF. The CDR3 DNA is TGCGCCAGCAGCCAAGGGAAGGGGAGCAATCAGCCCCAGCATTTT.

This clonotype has just a few counts. This chain joins TRBV6-6 and TRBJ2-1, with TRBD2 matching over 7 bases. The CDR3 runs to 16 residues. The germline gives CDR1 MNHNY, CDR2 SVGAGI (reference sequence). The trim removed 2 bases at V and 3 bases at J, leaving 7 bases unmatched. The CDR3 sequence: CASSYGVGLYYNEQFF. The CDR3 bases are TGTGCCAGCAGTTACGGCGTGGGACTATACTACAATGAGCAGTTCTTC.

The gene calls are TRBV23-1 and TRBJ1-1; 8 positions agree with TRBD1. TRBV23-1 is treated as an ORF (open reading frame) with a function not yet certain. V lost 6 bases and J lost 5; bases outside the gene matches: 5. The CDR3 length is 13 residues. The CDR3 coding sequence is TGCGCCAGCAGCGACAGGGGTCAGACTGAAGCTTTCTTT. This gives the protein CASSDRGQTEAFF.

This chain joins TRBV5-6 and TRBJ2-4; D gene unclear. Trimming removed 7 bases at V and 0 bases at J, with 11 bases between. The CDR3 spans 14 residues. The germline gives CDR1 SGHDT, CDR2 YYEEEE. The CDR3 region is CASARNLAKNIQYF. CDR3 sequence (DNA): TGTGCCAGCGCTCGGAACCTAGCCAAAAACATTCAGTACTTC. The variable domain in full, completed from reference TRBV5-6 and TRBJ2-4, reads DAGVTQSPTHLIKTRGQQVTLRCSPKSGHDTVSWYQQALGQGPQFIFQYYEEEERQRGNFPDRFSGHQFPNYSSELNVNALLLGDSALYLCASARNLAKNIQYFGAGTRLSVL.

There are many counts of this clonotype. This chain connects TRBV7-9 to TRBJ2-1; 8 bases align to TRBD2. J lost 9 bases, V lost 3 bases, and 4 bases had no gene match. CDR1 is SEHNR and CDR2 is FQNEAQ in the germline V gene (reference sequence). The CDR3 spans 13 residues. The CDR3 here is CASSLISGGEQFF. The CDR3 DNA is TGTGCCAGCAGCTTGATAAGCGGGGGTGAGCAGTTCTTC.

V and J are TRBV6-2 or TRBV6-3 and TRBJ2-7; D remains unclear. The germline V and J ends were trimmed by 3 bases and 6 bases, with 6 bases remaining between them. This CDR3 is 11 amino acids long. CDR1 is MNHEY, CDR2 SVGEGT, per germline. Here the CDR3 DNA reads TGTGCCAGCAGTTATAGGACCGAGCAGTACGTC. This translates into CASSYRTEQYV.

This clonotype has only a few counts. The chain employs TRBV7-2 and TRBJ1-6, with D hard to call. The CDR3 extends over 12 amino acids. The germline gives CDR1 SGHTA, CDR2 FQGNSA. V lost 2 bases and J 11 bases, leaving 7 bases between the germline ends. CDR3 DNA sequence: TGTGCCAGCAGCTTATCCCTTACACCCCTCCACTTT. It encodes CASSLSLTPLHF.

V gene TRBV4-2 combines with J gene TRBJ2-3; D not resolved. The V end was cut by 4 bases, the J end by 6 bases, with 5 bases between. This CDR3 comprises 11 residues. The germline V gene has CDR1 LGHNA and CDR2 YNFKEQ. The CDR3, as DNA: TGTGCCAGCAGCCTCCTCGATACGCAGTATTTT. The encoded protein is CASSLLDTQYF.

This clonotype was counted only a few times. The J gene is TRBJ1-2, the V gene TRBV20-1; 8 positions agree with TRBD1. Unmatched junction bases numbered 6, after V lost 1 base and J lost 2 bases. The length of the CDR3 is 15 residues. CDR1 and CDR2 (germline): DFQATT, SNEGSKA (reference sequence). CDR3 nucleotide sequence: TGCAGTGCTAGAGGAGGGACAGGAGCAAACTATGGCTACACCTTC. It is translated as CSARGGTGANYGYTF.

This clonotype was observed a handful of times. The chain couples TRBV9 to TRBJ2-3, with 8 positions matching TRBD2. The V segment lost 4 bases and the J segment 3 bases; nucleotides outside the gene matches: 4. CDR3 size: 14 residues. Looked up from germline, CDR1 is SGDLS and CDR2 is YYNGEE. CDR3 amino acids: CASSPGGITDTQYF. CDR3 nucleotide sequence: TGTGCCAGCAGCCCGGGGGGGATAACAGATACGCAGTATTTT.

This clonotype was seen a handful of times. This chain connects TRBV20-1 to TRBJ2-3; the match to TRBD2 covers 9 bases. The CDR3 spans 14 residues. The J segment lost 3 bases and the V segment lost 1 base, leaving 2 bases of the junction unmatched. CDR1 and CDR2 from the germline V gene are DFQATT and SNEGSKA (reference sequence). The CDR3 reads CSARVAGETDTQYF. DNA of the CDR3: TGCAGTGCTAGAGTAGCGGGGGAGACAGATACGCAGTATTTT.

This clonotype was seen at least ten times. The chain links TRBV29-1 to TRBJ2-7; maybe TRBD1 (6 bases). V lost 5 bases and J lost 5, with 16 bases in between. This CDR3 region has 13 residues. CDR1 is SQVTM and CDR2 is ANQGSEA in the germline V gene. CDR3 sequence: CSVTPTGINEQYF. The CDR3 DNA is TGCAGCGTTACACCCACAGGGATCAACGAGCAGTACTTC.